This is a list of T cell receptor beta chains from one sample in a study of cytomegalovirus exposure and HLA in healthy donors. Some clones are missing from TCRdb's copy, which holds only in-frame ones; the method was immunoSEQ multiplex PCR. Among around 60,000 clones listed, about 93% were seen once. The sample was PBMCs. The receptors shown here come from a man between 18 and 35 years old in good health and CMV-seronegative. The CDR3 runs from the conserved cysteine through the conserved F or W. Fields, in order: J gene, V gene, D gene, clone size, CDR3 protein, CDR3 DNA. The D gene is left open where the match is weak. Size is stated for part of the rows, as once, few or many counts, or as a class when the clone is expanded.

j_call: TRBJ2-2
v_call: TRBV5-5
d_call: TRBD1
clone_size: -
cdr3_aa: CASRDGQGAIRGELFF
cdr3_nt: TGTGCCAGCAGGGATGGACAGGGGGCGATACGCGGGGAGCTGTTTTTT

j_call: TRBJ1-2
v_call: TRBV28
d_call: TRBD1
clone_size: -
cdr3_aa: CASSRQGDNYGYTF
cdr3_nt: TGTGCCAGCTCGAGGCAGGGGGACAACTATGGCTACACCTTC

j_call: TRBJ2-3
v_call: TRBV27
d_call: TRBD2
clone_size: -
cdr3_aa: CASSLVGGVDTQYF
cdr3_nt: TGTGCCAGCAGTTTAGTCGGGGGGGTAGATACGCAGTATTTT

j_call: TRBJ2-3
v_call: TRBV28
d_call: TRBD2
clone_size: -
cdr3_aa: CASSLFAGGGDTQYF
cdr3_nt: TGTGCCAGCAGTTTATTTGCGGGAGGCGGGGATACGCAGTATTTT

j_call: TRBJ1-5
v_call: TRBV7-9
d_call: -
clone_size: -
cdr3_aa: CASSAGTIRAEPQHF
cdr3_nt: TGTGCCAGCAGCGCCGGGACAATCCGAGCGGAGCCCCAGCATTTT

j_call: TRBJ2-5
v_call: TRBV10-1
d_call: -
clone_size: -
cdr3_aa: CASSESTGAGSETQYF
cdr3_nt: TGCGCCAGCAGTGAGTCGACTGGGGCAGGGTCAGAGACCCAGTACTTC

j_call: TRBJ1-5
v_call: TRBV5-5
d_call: -
clone_size: -
cdr3_aa: CASSFGQLNQPQHF
cdr3_nt: TGTGCCAGCAGCTTTGGACAGCTCAATCAGCCCCAGCATTTT

j_call: TRBJ2-1
v_call: TRBV30
d_call: TRBD2
clone_size: -
cdr3_aa: CAWSSGRVNEQFF
cdr3_nt: TGTGCCTGGAGTAGCGGGAGGGTGAATGAGCAGTTCTTC

j_call: TRBJ2-1
v_call: TRBV27
d_call: -
clone_size: -
cdr3_aa: CASSFLREGGNEQFF
cdr3_nt: TGTGCCAGCAGTTTTCTCCGCGAAGGGGGAAATGAGCAGTTCTTC

j_call: TRBJ1-3
v_call: TRBV7-9
d_call: -
clone_size: -
cdr3_aa: CASSRRTVSSGNTIYF
cdr3_nt: TGTGCCAGCAGCCGCCGGACAGTGAGCTCTGGAAACACCATATATTTT

j_call: TRBJ2-1
v_call: TRBV11-2
d_call: TRBD2
clone_size: -
cdr3_aa: CASSSMMTSFSYNEQFF
cdr3_nt: TGTGCCAGCAGCTCGATGATGACTAGCTTCTCCTACAATGAGCAGTTCTTC

j_call: TRBJ2-7
v_call: TRBV18
d_call: -
clone_size: -
cdr3_aa: CASSPGQTTYEQYF
cdr3_nt: TGTGCCAGCTCACCGGGCCAGACTACCTACGAGCAGTACTTC

j_call: TRBJ1-1
v_call: TRBV7-9
d_call: TRBD1
clone_size: -
cdr3_aa: CASILDRANTEAFF
cdr3_nt: TGTGCCAGCATCCTAGACAGGGCCAACACTGAAGCTTTCTTT

j_call: TRBJ2-7
v_call: TRBV6-6
d_call: -
clone_size: -
cdr3_aa: CASSYSTRGSGQYF
cdr3_nt: TGTGCCAGCAGTTACTCGACCAGAGGGAGTGGGCAGTACTTC

j_call: TRBJ2-7
v_call: TRBV10-2
d_call: -
clone_size: -
cdr3_aa: CASSALGGNEQYF
cdr3_nt: TGCGCCAGCAGTGCCCTTGGCGGAAACGAGCAGTACTTC

j_call: TRBJ1-1
v_call: TRBV4-1
d_call: -
clone_size: -
cdr3_aa: CASSQDGNRAGNTEAFF
cdr3_nt: TGCGCCAGCAGCCAAGATGGAAACAGGGCGGGGAACACTGAAGCTTTCTTT

j_call: TRBJ2-1
v_call: TRBV29-1
d_call: TRBD2
clone_size: few
cdr3_aa: CSVEAGAGGNEQFF
cdr3_nt: TGCAGCGTAGAGGCGGGGGCGGGGGGCAATGAGCAGTTCTTC

j_call: TRBJ1-4
v_call: TRBV5-1
d_call: -
clone_size: -
cdr3_aa: CASSLWGANEKLFF
cdr3_nt: TGCGCCAGCAGCTTGTGGGGGGCTAATGAAAAACTGTTTTTT

j_call: TRBJ2-7
v_call: TRBV7-9
d_call: TRBD1
clone_size: -
cdr3_aa: CASSSSGTGYHEQYF
cdr3_nt: TGTGCCAGCAGCTCATCCGGGACAGGGTACCACGAGCAGTACTTC

j_call: TRBJ1-1
v_call: TRBV11-3
d_call: -
clone_size: -
cdr3_aa: CASSLGRNTEAFF
cdr3_nt: TGTGCCAGCAGCTTGGGCAGGAACACTGAAGCTTTCTTT

j_call: TRBJ1-1
v_call: TRBV18
d_call: TRBD1
clone_size: -
cdr3_aa: CASSAPGGGIEAFF
cdr3_nt: TGTGCCAGCTCAGCCCCAGGGGGAGGTATTGAAGCTTTCTTT

j_call: TRBJ2-7
v_call: TRBV11-1
d_call: -
clone_size: few
cdr3_aa: CASSEWDNSYEQYF
cdr3_nt: TGTGCCAGCAGCGAATGGGACAACTCCTACGAGCAGTACTTC

j_call: TRBJ2-1
v_call: TRBV13
d_call: TRBD2
clone_size: -
cdr3_aa: CASSPGLVRYNEQFF
cdr3_nt: TGTGCCAGCAGCCCCGGACTAGTACGATACAATGAGCAGTTCTTC

j_call: TRBJ2-1
v_call: TRBV19
d_call: -
clone_size: -
cdr3_aa: CASSIGPYNEQFF
cdr3_nt: TGTGCCAGTAGTATAGGGCCCTACAATGAGCAGTTCTTC

j_call: TRBJ2-3
v_call: TRBV6-5
d_call: -
clone_size: -
cdr3_aa: CASSYSRAGKADTQYF
cdr3_nt: TGTGCCAGCAGTTACTCTAGGGCGGGAAAGGCGGATACGCAGTATTTT

j_call: TRBJ1-2
v_call: TRBV28
d_call: -
clone_size: -
cdr3_aa: CASNGGALYGYTF
cdr3_nt: TGTGCCAGCAACGGAGGGGCTCTCTATGGCTACACCTTC

j_call: TRBJ1-3
v_call: TRBV9
d_call: -
clone_size: -
cdr3_aa: CASSAGDGGNTIYF
cdr3_nt: TGTGCCAGCAGCGCCGGGGATGGGGGAAACACCATATATTTT

j_call: TRBJ2-2
v_call: TRBV7-6
d_call: TRBD1
clone_size: -
cdr3_aa: CASSRTGVNTGELFF
cdr3_nt: TGTGCCAGCAGCCGGACAGGGGTGAACACCGGGGAGCTGTTTTTT

j_call: TRBJ2-3
v_call: TRBV28
d_call: TRBD2
clone_size: -
cdr3_aa: CASSSPLAGAGDTQYF
cdr3_nt: TGTGCCAGCAGTTCCCCTTTGGCGGGAGCAGGTGATACGCAGTATTTT

j_call: TRBJ1-2
v_call: TRBV6-4
d_call: TRBD1
clone_size: -
cdr3_aa: CASRGTGTYYGYTF
cdr3_nt: TGTGCCAGCAGGGGGACAGGAACTTATTATGGCTACACCTTC

j_call: TRBJ2-7
v_call: TRBV27
d_call: -
clone_size: -
cdr3_aa: CASSYSTGIKPYEQYF
cdr3_nt: TGTGCCAGCAGTTATTCAACCGGGATTAAACCCTACGAGCAGTACTTC

j_call: TRBJ2-5
v_call: TRBV11-2
d_call: TRBD2
clone_size: -
cdr3_aa: CASSLREASGETQYF
cdr3_nt: TGTGCCAGCAGTTTGCGGGAGGCTTCGGGGGAGACCCAGTACTTC

j_call: TRBJ1-1
v_call: TRBV7-8
d_call: TRBD1
clone_size: -
cdr3_aa: CASSFSLRQGGWTEAFF
cdr3_nt: TGTGCCAGCAGCTTTAGCCTACGACAGGGTGGTTGGACTGAAGCTTTCTTT

j_call: TRBJ1-1
v_call: TRBV13
d_call: TRBD1
clone_size: -
cdr3_aa: CASSHTGGGYTEAFF
cdr3_nt: TGTGCCAGCAGTCACACAGGGGGCGGGTACACTGAAGCTTTCTTT

j_call: TRBJ2-7
v_call: TRBV6-1
d_call: -
clone_size: -
cdr3_aa: CASSAGNGYEQYF
cdr3_nt: TGTGCCAGCAGTGCGGGTAATGGCTACGAGCAGTACTTC

j_call: TRBJ2-1
v_call: TRBV7-3
d_call: -
clone_size: -
cdr3_aa: CASSLGSGVVEQFF
cdr3_nt: TGTGCCAGCAGCTTAGGGTCGGGGGTCGTTGAGCAGTTCTTC

j_call: TRBJ2-3
v_call: TRBV7-9
d_call: -
clone_size: -
cdr3_aa: CASSLGRGPTDTQYF
cdr3_nt: TGTGCCAGCAGCTTAGGCAGGGGCCCCACAGATACGCAGTATTTT

j_call: TRBJ1-2
v_call: TRBV5-1
d_call: -
clone_size: once
cdr3_aa: CASSLSGRNGYTF
cdr3_nt: TGCGCCAGCAGCTTATCCGGGAGGAATGGCTACACCTTC

j_call: TRBJ2-3
v_call: TRBV9
d_call: TRBD1
clone_size: -
cdr3_aa: CASSAGQGSIGGTDTQYF
cdr3_nt: TGTGCCAGCAGCGCCGGACAGGGGTCAATCGGCGGCACAGATACGCAGTATTTT

j_call: TRBJ2-5
v_call: TRBV5-4
d_call: TRBD2
clone_size: once
cdr3_aa: CASSLRLAGQETQYF
cdr3_nt: TGTGCCAGCAGCCTAAGACTAGCGGGGCAAGAGACCCAGTACTTC

j_call: TRBJ2-1
v_call: TRBV6-1
d_call: -
clone_size: once
cdr3_aa: CASSEGGWSYNEQFF
cdr3_nt: TGTGCCAGCAGTGAAGGCGGATGGTCCTACAATGAGCAGTTCTTC

j_call: TRBJ2-5
v_call: TRBV11-2
d_call: TRBD2
clone_size: once
cdr3_aa: CASSLFVGRAWETQYF
cdr3_nt: TGTGCCAGCAGCTTATTCGTCGGGAGGGCGTGGGAGACCCAGTACTTC

j_call: TRBJ1-1
v_call: TRBV18
d_call: -
clone_size: -
cdr3_aa: CASSPTTGAEAFF
cdr3_nt: TGTGCCAGCTCACCAACGACGGGGGCTGAAGCTTTCTTT